The clone carrying this TCR beta chain was counted only a few times. The antigen is undetermined. This sample is drawn from a study of T cells after yellow fever vaccination. Study details: Low-cell-number fractions underwent preparation using SMART-Seq v4 Ultra Low Input. Study-level findings and limits: A small proportion of clonotypes was detected in both the CD4 and CD8 compartments.

In germline, CDR1 is MNHEY, CDR2 SVGAGI. V was shortened by 6 bases and J by 2 bases, with 8 bases between the two germline ends. The CDR3 has 12 residues. The authors made TCR cDNA by 5'RACE template switching, adding a universal primer site and UMIs. Using its own MiXCR run on the 5' RACE reads, TCRdb lists one record per CDR3 protein. Here the sample spans almost 600,000 distinct CDR3 sequences, roughly 13% being singletons. J is TRBJ2-7 and V is TRBV6-5; D gene uncertain. Sequencing used PBMCs, obtained on the day of the yellow fever booster vaccination. The receptor was isolated from a man aged 30 to 45 who received the YFV17D yellow fever vaccine. In DNA, the CDR3 is TGTGCCAGCAGGTCATGGACCTACGAGCAGTACTTC. Translation gives CASRSWTYEQYF.